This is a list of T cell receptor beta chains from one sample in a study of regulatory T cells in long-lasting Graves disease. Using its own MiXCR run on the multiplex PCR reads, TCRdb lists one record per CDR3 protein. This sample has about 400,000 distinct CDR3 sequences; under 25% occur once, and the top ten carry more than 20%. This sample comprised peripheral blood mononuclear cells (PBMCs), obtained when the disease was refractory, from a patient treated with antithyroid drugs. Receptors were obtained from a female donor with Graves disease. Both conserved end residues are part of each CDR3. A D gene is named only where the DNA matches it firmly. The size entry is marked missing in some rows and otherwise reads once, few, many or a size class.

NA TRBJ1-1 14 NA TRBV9 TGTGCCAGCGGGGGAGGGGGGTCGAACACTGAAGCTTTCTTT CASGGGGSNTEAFF
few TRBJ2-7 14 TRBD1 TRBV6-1 TGTGCCAGCACCCGGGACAGGGCTCACCACGAGCAGTACTTC CASTRDRAHHEQYF
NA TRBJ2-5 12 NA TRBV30 TGTGCCTGGAGTCCCGCCGGAGAGACCCAGTACTTC CAWSPAGETQYF
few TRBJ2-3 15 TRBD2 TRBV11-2 TGTGCCAGCAGCTTTCGGACTAGCGTGGTAGATACGCAGTATTTT CASSFRTSVVDTQYF
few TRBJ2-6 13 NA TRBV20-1 TGCAGTGCCCCGGCTACCGGGGCCAACGTCCTGACTTTC CSAPATGANVLTF
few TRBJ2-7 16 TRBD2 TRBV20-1 TGCAGTGCTAGAGATCTTGCAACTAGCGGCTCCTACGAGCAGTACTTC CSARDLATSGSYEQYF
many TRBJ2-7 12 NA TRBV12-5 TGTGCTAGTGGTTCCACGGGGTACGAGCAGTACTTC CASGSTGYEQYF
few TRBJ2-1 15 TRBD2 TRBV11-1 TGTGCCAGCAGCCAGCGGGAGGGCTCCTACAATGAGCAGTTCTTC CASSQREGSYNEQFF
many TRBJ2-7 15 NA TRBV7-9 TGTGCCAGCAGCTTCGACGAGGCATCGTCCGACGAGCAGTACTTC CASSFDEASSDEQYF
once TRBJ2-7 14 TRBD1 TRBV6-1 TGTGCCAGCAGCCACGGACAGGGGACGGGCGAGCAGTACTTC CASSHGQGTGEQYF
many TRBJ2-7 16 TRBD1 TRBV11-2 TGTGCCAGCAGCAGAATTTCCGGGACAGGGGTCAACGAGCAGTACTTC CASSRISGTGVNEQYF
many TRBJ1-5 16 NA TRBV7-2 TGTGCCAGCAGCTTAGATGGACGGAGGAGCAATCAGCCCCAGCATTTT CASSLDGRRSNQPQHF
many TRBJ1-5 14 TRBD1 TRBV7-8 TGTGCCAGCAACCGTGGCACAGGGGGACAGCCCCAGCATTTT CASNRGTGGQPQHF
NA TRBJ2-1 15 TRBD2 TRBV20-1 TGCAGTGCTATACCCGGGACTAGCGGGGCAAATGAGCAGTTCTTC CSAIPGTSGANEQFF
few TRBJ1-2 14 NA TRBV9 TGTGCCAGCAGCGTAGAAACAGGGCCTGCGGGCTACACCTTC CASSVETGPAGYTF
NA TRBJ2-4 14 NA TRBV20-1 TGCAGTGCTAGTGTCGCAGGGGCCAAAAACATTCAGTACTTC CSASVAGAKNIQYF
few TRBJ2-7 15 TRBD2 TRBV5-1 TGCGCCAGCAGCCTGACTAGCGGGAGCATCCGCGAGCAGTACTTC CASSLTSGSIREQYF
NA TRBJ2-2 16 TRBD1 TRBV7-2 TGTGCCAGCAGCTTAGTCCCCGGGACAGGGGTCGGGGAGCTGTTTTTT CASSLVPGTGVGELFF
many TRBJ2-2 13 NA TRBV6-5 TGTGCCAGCAGTTACTCATTCACCGGGGAGCTGTTTTTT CASSYSFTGELFF
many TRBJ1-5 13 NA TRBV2 TGTGCCAGCGTCCGGGACACAAATCAGCCCCAGCATTTT CASVRDTNQPQHF
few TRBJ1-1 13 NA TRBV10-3 TGTGCCATCAGTGATCCGGACGAGACTGAAGCTTTCTTT CAISDPDETEAFF
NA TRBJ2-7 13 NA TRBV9 TGTGCCAGCAGCGTAGACAGGGTTGACGAGCAGTACTTC CASSVDRVDEQYF
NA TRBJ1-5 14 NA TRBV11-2 TGTGCCAGCAGCCAAGGGCCGTTAAATCAGCCCCAGCATTTT CASSQGPLNQPQHF
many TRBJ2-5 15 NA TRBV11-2 TGTGCCAGCAGCGTACAGGGGAGGCGGGAAGAGACCCAGTACTTC CASSVQGRREETQYF
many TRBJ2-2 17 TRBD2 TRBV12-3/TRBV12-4 TGTGCCAGCACCCATGTAGCGGGAGGGATGAACACCGGGGAGCTGTTTTTT CASTHVAGGMNTGELFF
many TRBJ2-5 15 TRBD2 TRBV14 TGTGCCAGCAGGCGAAGCGGGAGGTGGCAAGAGACCCAGTACTTC CASRRSGRWQETQYF
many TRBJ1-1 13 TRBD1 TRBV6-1 TGTGCCAGCATTAACAGGGGTATCACTGAAGCTTTCTTT CASINRGITEAFF
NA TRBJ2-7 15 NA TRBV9 TGTGCCAGCAGCGTGGGTATGGTGGGGGGCTACGAGCAGTACTTC CASSVGMVGGYEQYF
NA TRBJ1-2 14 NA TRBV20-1 TGCAGTGCTAGTGGGGCAGGTGCAGGCTATGGCTACACCTTC CSASGAGAGYGYTF
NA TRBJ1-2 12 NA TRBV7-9 TGTGCCAGCAGCTTGGAGGGAGACGGCTACACCTTC CASSLEGDGYTF
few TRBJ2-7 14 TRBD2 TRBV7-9 TGTGCCAGCAGCCCTACCGGGACTATGTACGAGCAGTACTTC CASSPTGTMYEQYF
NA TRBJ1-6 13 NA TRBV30 TGTGACGGATCGACGGAAGAGACTTCACCCCTCCACTTT CDGSTEETSPLHF
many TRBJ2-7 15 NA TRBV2 TGTGCCAGCAGGGGGGCTCTCGGGGCGCACGACGAGCAGTACTTC CASRGALGAHDEQYF
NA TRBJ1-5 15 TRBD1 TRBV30 TGTGCCTGGAGCCGGACAGGAACTATCAATCAGCCCCAGCATTTT CAWSRTGTINQPQHF
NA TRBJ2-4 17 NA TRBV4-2 TGTGCCAGCAGCCAAGACGGGGGACTGCTAGCCAAAAACATTCAGTACTTC CASSQDGGLLAKNIQYF
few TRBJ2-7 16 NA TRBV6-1 TGTGCCAGCAGTCAACTGCGGCAAACGTTTAATGTAGAGCAGTACTTC CASSQLRQTFNVEQYF
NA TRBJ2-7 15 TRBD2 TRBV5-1 TGCGCCAGCAGCTTGTATCCGGGGGGGACCTACGAGCAGTACTTC CASSLYPGGTYEQYF
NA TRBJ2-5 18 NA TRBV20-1 TGCAGTGCCTTGAGTTTCGATTTTTCTTGGGGGGCTGGGGAGACCCAGTACTTC CSALSFDFSWGAGETQYF
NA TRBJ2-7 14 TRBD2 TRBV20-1 TGCAGTGCTAGTCGGGAGGGAAGTAACTACGAGCAGTACTTC CSASREGSNYEQYF
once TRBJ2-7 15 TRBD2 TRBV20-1 TGCAGTGCGAGAATACTAGCGGGGGGGGGCTACGAGCAGTACTTC CSARILAGGGYEQYF
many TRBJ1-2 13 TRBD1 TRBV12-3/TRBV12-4 TGTGCCAGCAGTCCAACAGGGGGGCATGGCTACACCTTC CASSPTGGHGYTF
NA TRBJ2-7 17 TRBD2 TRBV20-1 TGCAGTGCTAGAGTCGAACCAATAGCGGGAGTCTTCCCCGAGCAGTACTTC CSARVEPIAGVFPEQYF
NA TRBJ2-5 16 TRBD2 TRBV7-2 TGTGCCAGCAGCTCCGATCTAGCGGGAGGGTTGGAGACCCCGTACTTC CASSSDLAGGLETPYF